This passage covers 6 T cell receptor beta chains from one sample sequenced in a study of breast tumors, draining lymph nodes, adjacent tissues. In TCRdb, the multiplex PCR reads were re-called with MiXCR into one record per CDR3 protein. This table has around 130,000 distinct CDR3 sequences, around 20% appearing once. Axillary draining lymph nodes of breast cancer patients supplied the node samples. Material: axillary lymph node tissue. The origin of the receptors is a female donor with breast cancer. Some clones in this sample may be carry-over from other donors' samples.

On this clonotype: One end of the junction fails to match germline, which may point to a read error. The rearrangement joins TRBV7-2 to TRBJ2-3; 12 nucleotides align to TRBD2. Germline values: CDR1 SGHTA, CDR2 FQGNSA. CDR3 length equals 15 residues. The CDR3 region has the DNA TGTGCCAGCAGGGAGACTAGCGGGAGTACAGATACGCAGTGTTTT. Translating it yields CASRETSGSTDTQCF.

About this clonotype itself: One base away lies a much larger clone, so this may be a sequencing read error. The rearrangement uses TRBV11-2 and TRBJ2-5; D perhaps matches TRBD2 (5 bases). The CDR3 extends over 15 amino acids. CDR1 and CDR2 from the germline V gene are SGHAT and FQNNGV. The CDR3 sequence is CASSLPGGLQETRYF. The CDR3 DNA follows: TGTGCCAGCAGCTTGCCTGGAGGACTCCAAGAGACCCGGTACTTC.

Notes on this clonotype: A read error may produce the germline difference seen at one junction end. This chain links TRBV5-1 with TRBJ2-3; D is perhaps TRBD2 (6 bases). CDR1 is SGHRS and CDR2 is YFSETQ in the germline V gene. The CDR3 is 12 amino acids. In nucleotides, the CDR3 is TGCGCCAGCAACTTGGAGGGATCTACGCAGTATTTT. Translating it yields CASNLEGSTQYF.

This clonotype has ten or more counts. V and J are TRBV4-1 and TRBJ2-1, with D possibly TRBD1 on 5 matching bases. Deletions cut 4 bases from V and 9 bases from J, with 19 bases between. Germline CDR1 reads MGHRA; CDR2 reads YSYEKL. The CDR3 is 15 amino acids. DNA of the CDR3: TGCGCCAGCAGCCGCCCCGTGGTCCCAAGGGGTGAGCAGTTCTTC. Residues: CASSRPVVPRGEQFF.

Notes on this clonotype: This clone may be a read error of a much larger clone one base away. The gene calls are TRBV19 and TRBJ2-1; 8 bases are a match to TRBD2. This CDR3 contains 14 residues. Germline V gives CDR1 LNHDA, CDR2 SQIVND (reference sequence). The CDR3 protein is CASTQRGRYSEQFF. CDR3 nucleotides: TGTGCCAGTACCCAGCGGGGGCGATACAGTGAGCAGTTCTTC.

This clonotype was seen ten or more times. The V gene is TRBV20-1, the J gene TRBJ1-5, with a weak D call TRBD1 (5 bases). V lost 1 base, J lost 9 bases, and 19 bases lay in between. The CDR3 totals 15 residues. Germline V gives CDR1 DFQATT, CDR2 SNEGSKA (reference sequence). The CDR3, as DNA: TGCAGTGCTAGAGGGTCAGGGCGCGGTCTTCGGCCCCAGCATTTT. It specifies CSARGSGRGLRPQHF.